This is a list of T cell receptor beta chains from one sample in a study of T cells in tuberculosis. TCRdb's table, derived via immunoSEQ multiplex PCR, lists solely in-frame clones and lacks some. The sample has 45,000 or so clones, around 96% seen once. The sample consisted of PBMCs. The origin of the receptors is a donor between 10 and 35 years old with latent tuberculosis or without tuberculosis infection. The CDR3 runs from the conserved cysteine through the conserved F or W. Each record gives: D gene, clone size, CDR3 length, J gene, V gene, CDR3 DNA, CDR3 protein. D genes are given only for firm matches. Where a row states a size, it is once, few, many or the class of an expanded clone; other rows omit it.

d_call: .
clone_size: .
cdr3_length: 13
j_call: TRBJ2-7
v_call: TRBV11-3
cdr3_nt: TGTGCCAGCAGCTTAGATCCTCTTTACGAGCAGTACTTC
cdr3_aa: CASSLDPLYEQYF

d_call: TRBD1
clone_size: .
cdr3_length: 12
j_call: TRBJ1-2
v_call: TRBV7-2
cdr3_nt: TGTGCCAGCAGTGGGACAGTCTATGGCTACACCTTC
cdr3_aa: CASSGTVYGYTF

d_call: TRBD1
clone_size: .
cdr3_length: 16
j_call: TRBJ1-5
v_call: TRBV19
cdr3_nt: TGTGCCACCGGGATCCGTCGACAGGGGAGGGATCAGCCCCAGCATTTT
cdr3_aa: CATGIRRQGRDQPQHF

d_call: TRBD1
clone_size: .
cdr3_length: 15
j_call: TRBJ1-1
v_call: TRBV5-6
cdr3_nt: TGTGCCAGCAGCCGCACAGGGGTAGAGGACACTGAAGCTTTCTTT
cdr3_aa: CASSRTGVEDTEAFF

d_call: .
clone_size: .
cdr3_length: 11
j_call: TRBJ1-2
v_call: TRBV19
cdr3_nt: TGTGCCAGTAGTTCCACAGCCTTTCTCACCTTC
cdr3_aa: CASSSTAFLTF

d_call: .
clone_size: .
cdr3_length: 16
j_call: TRBJ2-1
v_call: TRBV18
cdr3_nt: TGTGCCAGCTCACCACCACTCCACCTCCCCAACAATGAGCAGTTCTTC
cdr3_aa: CASSPPLHLPNNEQFF

d_call: .
clone_size: .
cdr3_length: 13
j_call: TRBJ1-2
v_call: TRBV5-8
cdr3_nt: TGTGCCAGCAGCCCGAGGAGGGACGGTGGCTACACCTTC
cdr3_aa: CASSPRRDGGYTF

d_call: .
clone_size: .
cdr3_length: 14
j_call: TRBJ1-5
v_call: TRBV30
cdr3_nt: TGTGCCTGGAGCTGGGGGGTAAGCAATCAGCCCCAGCATTTT
cdr3_aa: CAWSWGVSNQPQHF

d_call: TRBD2
clone_size: .
cdr3_length: 16
j_call: TRBJ2-4
v_call: TRBV5-1
cdr3_nt: TGCGCCAGCAGCCCCCCGGGAGGGCTAGCCAAAAACATTCAGTACTTC
cdr3_aa: CASSPPGGLAKNIQYF

d_call: .
clone_size: .
cdr3_length: 18
j_call: TRBJ2-7
v_call: TRBV6-1
cdr3_nt: TGTGCCAGCAGTGAAGTGTTACAGCCTCTCGTTATATCCTACGAGCAGTACTTC
cdr3_aa: CASSEVLQPLVISYEQYF

d_call: .
clone_size: .
cdr3_length: 17
j_call: TRBJ1-6
v_call: TRBV5-1
cdr3_nt: TGCGCCAGCAGCTTACAGGTCGCGGGGTCCTATAATTCACCCCTCCACTTT
cdr3_aa: CASSLQVAGSYNSPLHF

d_call: TRBD1
clone_size: .
cdr3_length: 14
j_call: TRBJ1-5
v_call: TRBV30
cdr3_nt: TGTGCCTGGAGGGACAGGGGGGACAATCAGCCCCAGCATTTT
cdr3_aa: CAWRDRGDNQPQHF

d_call: .
clone_size: .
cdr3_length: 14
j_call: TRBJ1-1
v_call: TRBV5-1
cdr3_nt: TGCGCCAGCAGCTTGGAAGGGGTGAACACTGAAGCTTTCTTT
cdr3_aa: CASSLEGVNTEAFF

d_call: .
clone_size: .
cdr3_length: 13
j_call: TRBJ1-2
v_call: TRBV6-5
cdr3_nt: TGTGCCAGCATCTCTCCAGGCGGGGCCCGCTACACCTTC
cdr3_aa: CASISPGGARYTF

d_call: .
clone_size: .
cdr3_length: 15
j_call: TRBJ1-1
v_call: TRBV19
cdr3_nt: TGTGCCAGTAGCCGGCGGCAGGGCTTGGACACTGAAGCTTTCTTT
cdr3_aa: CASSRRQGLDTEAFF

d_call: TRBD2
clone_size: .
cdr3_length: 14
j_call: TRBJ2-3
v_call: TRBV19
cdr3_nt: TGTGCCAGTAAACGGGGGGGCGCATCAGATACGCAGTATTTT
cdr3_aa: CASKRGGASDTQYF

d_call: TRBD1
clone_size: .
cdr3_length: 16
j_call: TRBJ2-7
v_call: TRBV5-1
cdr3_nt: TGCGCCAGCAGCTGGGACAGGGGGGTCAGCTCCTACGAGCAGTACTTC
cdr3_aa: CASSWDRGVSSYEQYF

d_call: .
clone_size: .
cdr3_length: 15
j_call: TRBJ2-1
v_call: TRBV11-2
cdr3_nt: TGTGCCAGCAGCTTAGCCGACTACATTAACAATGAGCAGTTCTTC
cdr3_aa: CASSLADYINNEQFF

d_call: .
clone_size: .
cdr3_length: 13
j_call: TRBJ2-2
v_call: TRBV30
cdr3_nt: TGTGCCTGGAGTCGTACGGGGACCGGGGAGCTGTTTTTT
cdr3_aa: CAWSRTGTGELFF

d_call: .
clone_size: .
cdr3_length: 15
j_call: TRBJ2-1
v_call: TRBV11-2
cdr3_nt: TGTGCCAGCAGGATTTCTAGCGAGGGCTACAATGAGCAGTTCTTC
cdr3_aa: CASRISSEGYNEQFF

d_call: .
clone_size: .
cdr3_length: 15
j_call: TRBJ1-1
v_call: TRBV19
cdr3_nt: TGTGCCAGTAGTAATGGGGGCCTAATGAACACTGAAGCTTTCTTT
cdr3_aa: CASSNGGLMNTEAFF

d_call: TRBD2
clone_size: .
cdr3_length: 14
j_call: TRBJ2-7
v_call: TRBV9
cdr3_nt: TGTGCCAGCAGCTTGGGCGGGGGTTCCTACGAGCAGTACTTC
cdr3_aa: CASSLGGGSYEQYF

d_call: TRBD2
clone_size: .
cdr3_length: 15
j_call: TRBJ2-1
v_call: TRBV7-2
cdr3_nt: TGTGCCAGCAGCGGGGGACTAGCGTCCTACAATGAGCAGTTCTTC
cdr3_aa: CASSGGLASYNEQFF

d_call: TRBD1
clone_size: .
cdr3_length: 15
j_call: TRBJ1-1
v_call: TRBV6-5
cdr3_nt: TGTGCCAGCGGTACTCGGACAGGGCTGCTCCTTAGTGCTTTCTTT
cdr3_aa: CASGTRTGLLLSAFF

d_call: TRBD1
clone_size: .
cdr3_length: 17
j_call: TRBJ2-2
v_call: TRBV13
cdr3_nt: TGTGCCAGCAGCCACCGGGACAGGGGGCGGGTCACCGGGGAGCTGTTTTTT
cdr3_aa: CASSHRDRGRVTGELFF

d_call: .
clone_size: .
cdr3_length: 13
j_call: TRBJ1-1
v_call: TRBV14
cdr3_nt: TGTGCCAGCAGCCCCCTTAGGAACACTGAAGCTTTCTTT
cdr3_aa: CASSPLRNTEAFF

d_call: .
clone_size: .
cdr3_length: 13
j_call: TRBJ2-1
v_call: TRBV19
cdr3_nt: TGTGCCAGTAGGCCTAGCTCCTACAATGAGCAGTTCTTC
cdr3_aa: CASRPSSYNEQFF

d_call: .
clone_size: .
cdr3_length: 14
j_call: TRBJ1-5
v_call: TRBV7-8
cdr3_nt: TGTGCCAGCAGCTCCGGAGAGGGGAGGCAGCCCCAGCATTTT
cdr3_aa: CASSSGEGRQPQHF

d_call: TRBD1
clone_size: .
cdr3_length: 17
j_call: TRBJ2-2
v_call: TRBV5-1
cdr3_nt: TGCGCCAGCAGCGGGGACCCCGGGACAGGGGGCACCGGGGAGCTGTTTTTT
cdr3_aa: CASSGDPGTGGTGELFF

d_call: .
clone_size: medium-sized
cdr3_length: 14
j_call: TRBJ1-5
v_call: TRBV27
cdr3_nt: TGTGCCAGCTCTACAGAGTATAGCAATCAGCCCCAGCATTTT
cdr3_aa: CASSTEYSNQPQHF

d_call: .
clone_size: .
cdr3_length: 14
j_call: TRBJ1-2
v_call: TRBV6-5
cdr3_nt: TGTGCCAGCAGTTACTCGGCCAGCGGGTATGGCTACACCTTC
cdr3_aa: CASSYSASGYGYTF

d_call: TRBD2
clone_size: .
cdr3_length: 18
j_call: TRBJ2-1
v_call: TRBV5-4
cdr3_nt: TGTGCCAGCAGCCCAAGGGGAGGTCTAGCGGGAGTTCGTAATGAGCAGTTCTTC
cdr3_aa: CASSPRGGLAGVRNEQFF

d_call: .
clone_size: .
cdr3_length: 13
j_call: TRBJ2-5
v_call: TRBV5-1
cdr3_nt: TGCGCCAGCAGCCCGGACAACCAAGAGACCCAGTACTTC
cdr3_aa: CASSPDNQETQYF

d_call: TRBD2
clone_size: .
cdr3_length: 18
j_call: TRBJ2-1
v_call: TRBV9
cdr3_nt: TGTGCCAGCAGCGTAGCTAGCGGGAGTGAAGAGTTTTCGGATGAGCAGTTCTTC
cdr3_aa: CASSVASGSEEFSDEQFF

d_call: TRBD1
clone_size: .
cdr3_length: 13
j_call: TRBJ1-6
v_call: TRBV30
cdr3_nt: TGTGCCTGGGGGGGACAGGGAAATTCACCCCTCCACTTT
cdr3_aa: CAWGGQGNSPLHF

d_call: .
clone_size: .
cdr3_length: 16
j_call: TRBJ1-2
v_call: TRBV5-1
cdr3_nt: TGCGCCAGCAGCTTGGATCCCACAGACAGCCTCTATGGCTACACCTTC
cdr3_aa: CASSLDPTDSLYGYTF

d_call: .
clone_size: .
cdr3_length: 14
j_call: TRBJ2-5
v_call: TRBV6-1
cdr3_nt: TGTGCCACCAAAGACGGGACTGTTTGGGAGACCCAGTACTTC
cdr3_aa: CATKDGTVWETQYF

d_call: .
clone_size: .
cdr3_length: 14
j_call: TRBJ1-4
v_call: TRBV7-8
cdr3_nt: TGTGCCAGCAGCCCCTCCCCGGGTAATGAAAAACTGTTTTTT
cdr3_aa: CASSPSPGNEKLFF

d_call: .
clone_size: .
cdr3_length: 13
j_call: TRBJ1-2
v_call: TRBV6-5
cdr3_nt: TGTGCCAGCAGTTTACGGAGAAACTATGGCTACACCTTC
cdr3_aa: CASSLRRNYGYTF

d_call: TRBD2
clone_size: .
cdr3_length: 17
j_call: TRBJ2-3
v_call: TRBV5-1
cdr3_nt: TGCGCCAGCACCGAGGGAGCGGGAGGGCCTAGCACAGATACGCAGTATTTT
cdr3_aa: CASTEGAGGPSTDTQYF

d_call: .
clone_size: .
cdr3_length: 17
j_call: TRBJ2-1
v_call: TRBV4-1
cdr3_nt: TGCGCCAGCAGCCAAGACCCCAGCGAGACCTTCTACAATGAGCAGTTCTTC
cdr3_aa: CASSQDPSETFYNEQFF

d_call: .
clone_size: .
cdr3_length: 14
j_call: TRBJ1-5
v_call: TRBV5-1
cdr3_nt: TGCGCCAGCAGCTTGGAAGGGGGTATACAGCCCCAGCATTTT
cdr3_aa: CASSLEGGIQPQHF

d_call: .
clone_size: .
cdr3_length: 14
j_call: TRBJ2-7
v_call: TRBV11-2
cdr3_nt: TGTGCCAGCAGCTTAGTCGGGGTCCTGGGCGAGCAGTACTTC
cdr3_aa: CASSLVGVLGEQYF

d_call: .
clone_size: .
cdr3_length: 14
j_call: TRBJ2-2
v_call: TRBV30
cdr3_nt: TGTGCCTGGAGTGGGCAGGGGATCACCGGGGAGCTGTTTTTT
cdr3_aa: CAWSGQGITGELFF

d_call: TRBD2
clone_size: .
cdr3_length: 15
j_call: TRBJ2-1
v_call: TRBV27
cdr3_nt: TGTGCCAGCAGCCCTAGCGGGAGGGCGGGCAATGAGCAGTTCTTC
cdr3_aa: CASSPSGRAGNEQFF

d_call: .
clone_size: .
cdr3_length: 14
j_call: TRBJ1-1
v_call: TRBV18
cdr3_nt: TGTGCCAGCTCCCGCAATCAGGGACAAGATGAAGCTTTCTTT
cdr3_aa: CASSRNQGQDEAFF

d_call: .
clone_size: .
cdr3_length: 14
j_call: TRBJ1-1
v_call: TRBV6-1
cdr3_nt: TGTGCCAGCAGTGGAGGTAGATTCAACACTGAAGCTTTCTTT
cdr3_aa: CASSGGRFNTEAFF

d_call: .
clone_size: .
cdr3_length: 13
j_call: TRBJ1-1
v_call: TRBV6-1
cdr3_nt: TGTGCCAGCAGTAGACAGGAAAAAACTGAAGCTTTCTTT
cdr3_aa: CASSRQEKTEAFF

d_call: .
clone_size: .
cdr3_length: 13
j_call: TRBJ2-4
v_call: TRBV18
cdr3_nt: TGTGCCAGCTCACCGTCCCCGCGGGACATTCAGTACTTC
cdr3_aa: CASSPSPRDIQYF